This T cell receptor beta chain originates from a study of shared clonotypes between healthy human individuals. Donors comprised healthy HIV-negative adults lacking recent acute infections or vaccinations. V gave up 4 bases and J gave up 4 bases, with 17 bases separating them. There are 15 residues in the CDR3. Germline V gene data show CDR1 as SGDLS and CDR2 as YYNGEE. The run depth of the assay was deep. Several immunoSEQ 96-well plates shared each subset's DNA, each plate a replicate. Sequencing was performed with immunoSEQ multiplex PCR; in TCRdb, only in-frame clones are kept and a portion is missing. Of roughly 1 million clones in the sample, about 77% were seen once.

The V and J genes are TRBV9 and TRBJ1-1; TRBD1 might be the D (5 bases). The TCR sequence derives from a young man in good health. Sequencing was carried out using memory CD4+ T cells sorted from blood. Noted subset: CD45RA-negative fraction. This chain's CDR3 is CASSLREGWGTEAFF. CDR3 nucleotides: TGTGCCAGCAGCTTGAGGGAGGGGTGGGGCACTGAAGCTTTCTTT. Based on the CDR3 plus reference TRBV9 and TRBJ1-1, the full variable domain is DSGVTQTPKHLITATGQRVTLRCSPRSGDLSVYWYQQSLDQGLQFLIQYYNGEERAKGNILERFSAQQFPDLHSELNLSSLELGDSALYFCASSLREGWGTEAFFGQGTRLTVV.